The rows below give T cell receptor beta chains drawn from one sample of a study of cytomegalovirus exposure and HLA in healthy donors. TCRdb's table, derived via immunoSEQ multiplex PCR, lists solely in-frame clones and lacks some. The sample contains 200,000 to 250,000 clones, more than 75% of which appear only once. The specimen sequenced was PBMCs. These receptors all stem from a human donor in good health. Both conserved end residues are part of each CDR3. A D gene is named only where the DNA matches it firmly. Some rows mark clone size as missing; the rest say once, few, many or name a class of expanded clone.

J gene | clone size | D gene | V gene | CDR3 protein | CDR3 DNA
TRBJ2-7 | - | - | TRBV29-1 | CSVDMGTDEQYF | TGCAGCGTCGACATGGGTACCGACGAGCAGTACTTC
TRBJ2-5 | few | - | TRBV6-6 | CASSPRGQETQYF | TGTGCCAGCAGTCCCAGGGGACAAGAGACCCAGTACTTC
TRBJ2-7 | - | TRBD2 | TRBV6-1 | CASSPILASEEQYF | TGTGCCAGCAGTCCTATACTAGCGTCGGAGGAGCAGTACTTC
TRBJ2-3 | - | - | TRBV6-1 | CASSLRDTGQDTQYF | TGTGCCAGCAGCCTCCGGGACACAGGTCAAGATACGCAGTATTTT
TRBJ2-7 | - | - | TRBV5-1 | CASSSGSHEQYF | TGCGCCAGCAGCTCCGGGTCCCACGAGCAGTACTTC
TRBJ1-1 | - | TRBD1 | TRBV30 | CAWSDRGYTEAFF | TGTGCCTGGAGCGACAGGGGGTACACTGAAGCTTTCTTT
TRBJ2-5 | - | - | TRBV28 | CASSLKWLQETQYF | TGTGCCAGCAGTTTAAAATGGCTCCAAGAGACCCAGTACTTC
TRBJ1-2 | - | - | TRBV23-1 | CASSQGRDYGYTF | TGCGCCAGCAGTCAGGGTCGGGACTATGGCTACACCTTC
TRBJ2-7 | - | - | TRBV2 | CASSAFLGQLEQYF | TGTGCCAGCAGCGCGTTTCTCGGACAGCTCGAGCAGTACTTC
TRBJ2-7 | - | - | TRBV19 | CASSSQVWASEQYF | TGTGCCAGTAGCTCGCAGGTATGGGCGTCCGAGCAGTACTTC
TRBJ1-2 | - | TRBD1 | TRBV5-1 | CASSIGTGAYGYTF | TGCGCCAGCAGCATTGGGACAGGCGCCTATGGCTACACCTTC
TRBJ2-5 | - | - | TRBV4-1 | CASSQPGAGKETQYF | TGCGCCAGCAGCCAACCGGGAGCCGGAAAGGAGACCCAGTACTTC
TRBJ2-1 | - | - | TRBV5-4 | CASSLDRVGGEQFF | TGTGCCAGCAGCTTGGATCGGGTAGGCGGTGAGCAGTTCTTC
TRBJ1-3 | - | - | TRBV6-5 | CASSYSGRPSGNTIYF | TGTGCCAGCAGTTACTCGGGCAGGCCCTCTGGAAACACCATATATTTT
TRBJ2-3 | - | - | TRBV19 | CASSPSTYTDTQYF | TGTGCCAGTAGTCCATCCACCTACACAGATACGCAGTATTTT
TRBJ1-5 | - | - | TRBV15 | CATRGLGAISNQPQHF | TGTGCCACCAGAGGACTAGGGGCCATTAGCAATCAGCCCCAGCATTTT
TRBJ1-1 | few | - | TRBV18 | CASSPGETEAFF | TGTGCCAGCTCACCAGGGGAGACTGAAGCTTTCTTT
TRBJ1-4 | - | - | TRBV6-5 | CASSYSWLETNEKLFF | TGTGCCAGCAGTTACTCGTGGTTAGAAACTAATGAAAAACTGTTTTTT
TRBJ2-1 | - | - | TRBV14 | CASSQDLGLRGHNEQFF | TGTGCCAGCAGCCAAGATCTCGGGTTGCGGGGGCACAATGAGCAGTTCTTC
TRBJ2-7 | - | - | TRBV2 | CASSLGQYEQYF | TGTGCCAGCAGCCTCGGACAGTACGAGCAGTACTTC
TRBJ2-7 | once | TRBD2 | TRBV7-9 | CASSRGLALSYEQYF | TGTGCCAGCAGCAGGGGACTAGCCCTCTCCTACGAGCAGTACTTC
TRBJ2-5 | - | - | TRBV6-6 | CASSSGLGETQYF | TGTGCCAGCAGTTCGGGACTCGGGGAGACCCAGTACTTC
TRBJ2-5 | - | - | TRBV7-2 | CASSPQGGQETQYF | TGTGCCAGCAGCCCCCAAGGGGGACAAGAGACCCAGTACTTC
TRBJ1-2 | - | - | TRBV7-2 | CASSLSHRGYTNYGYTF | TGTGCCAGCAGCTTATCCCACCGAGGATACACTAACTATGGCTACACCTTC
TRBJ1-1 | - | - | TRBV2 | CASRPDRNTEAFF | TGTGCCAGCAGACCGGACAGGAACACTGAAGCTTTCTTT
TRBJ2-1 | - | TRBD1 | TRBV4-2 | CASSQDSTGVSYNEQFF | TGTGCCAGCAGCCAAGATAGTACAGGGGTCTCCTACAATGAGCAGTTCTTC
TRBJ2-3 | - | - | TRBV5-4 | CASSGDGGSDTQYF | TGTGCCAGCAGCGGGGATGGGGGCTCAGATACGCAGTATTTT
TRBJ2-7 | - | - | TRBV10-1 | CASSGRASEEQYF | TGCGCCAGCAGTGGGAGGGCGTCGGAAGAGCAGTACTTC
TRBJ1-3 | - | - | TRBV4-3 | CASSQDIADSGNTIYF | TGCGCCAGCAGCCAAGATATTGCGGACTCTGGAAACACCATATATTTT
TRBJ2-2 | - | TRBD1 | TRBV5-1 | CASSSPVGQGGTGELFF | TGCGCCAGCAGCTCCCCTGTAGGACAGGGGGGGACCGGGGAGCTGTTTTTT
TRBJ2-2 | - | - | TRBV30 | CAWSVGRGAGGAGELFF | TGTGCCTGGAGTGTAGGTAGGGGAGCGGGCGGCGCCGGGGAGCTGTTTTTT